The clone carrying this T cell receptor (beta chain) was seen more than once but under ten times. Its target is not known. These data come from a study of blood T cells in healthy people across ages. The study's findings and limits: Higher diversity, along with more naive CD4+ cells, distinguished long-lived donors from aged donors. Underestimates were what the diversity estimates from one million T cells were considered to be.

Through a sample-barcoded 5' primer and a J-beta primer mix, a second PCR was run for roughly 7 to 11 cycles. Each cDNA molecule was tagged by a template-switch adaptor with 12 random nucleotides. TCRdb reprocessed the 5' RACE reads via MiXCR and lists one record per CDR3 protein. The sample carries fewer than 900,000 distinct CDR3 sequences, around 48% recorded once. The germline V gene has CDR1 SGHNT and CDR2 YYREEE (reference sequence). J gave up 4 bases and V 3 bases, and 3 bases lay outside the gene matches. The CDR3 has 15 amino acids. V gene TRBV5-4 combines with J gene TRBJ2-1, with TRBD2 matching 11 bases. Sequenced input: blood. The source is a woman in her sixties or seventies in good health. The CDR3 reads CASSSPSGGYNEQFF. The CDR3 nucleotides read TGTGCCAGCAGCTCCCCTAGCGGGGGGTACAATGAGCAGTTCTTC.